These T cell receptor beta chains were read from a single sample in a study of CD8 T cells in Susac syndrome. TCRdb analysed the immunoSEQ multiplex PCR reads with MiXCR anew, one entry per CDR3 protein. Of over 350,000 distinct CDR3 sequences listed, more than 70% are singletons. Sequenced material: CD8+ T cells from PBMCs. The receptors come from a human donor with multiple sclerosis. CDR3s include the opening cysteine and the closing phenylalanine or tryptophan. D genes are given only for firm matches. For some rows the clone size is stated as once, few or many, or as a class when expanded; others skip it.

clone size	CDR3 length	V gene	J gene	D gene	CDR3 DNA	CDR3 protein
-	13	TRBV7-9	TRBJ2-1	-	TGTGCCAGCAGCTTAGCAGGGCACAATGAGCAGTTCTTC	CASSLAGHNEQFF
-	12	TRBV2	TRBJ1-1	-	TGTGCCAGCACTTCTGCGGATCCTGAAGCTTTCTTT	CASTSADPEAFF
-	12	TRBV7-9	TRBJ1-3	-	TGTGCCATCGGGACTGCCGGTGACACCATATATTTT	CAIGTAGDTIYF
-	14	TRBV4-1	TRBJ2-7	-	TGCGCCAGCAGCCAAGAAAAGGGATCCTACGAGCAGTACTTC	CASSQEKGSYEQYF
once	16	TRBV6-2/TRBV6-3	TRBJ2-7	TRBD1	TGTGCCAGCAGTTACCCCGGGACAGGGGCCTCCTACGAGCAGTACTTC	CASSYPGTGASYEQYF
-	19	TRBV25-1	TRBJ1-1	-	TGTGCCAGCAGTGAATTTTTCTCAACAGGAGGTTCGCCGGGCACTGAAGCTTTCTTT	CASSEFFSTGGSPGTEAFF
-	17	TRBV29-1	TRBJ2-3	-	TGCAGCGTTGTTGGACAGGGACTACGCACTAGCACAGATACGCAGTATTTT	CSVVGQGLRTSTDTQYF
-	15	TRBV4-1	TRBJ1-1	-	TGCGCCAGCAGCCAGGCACTGGGCTTGAACACTGAAGCTTTCTTT	CASSQALGLNTEAFF
-	13	TRBV27	TRBJ1-2	TRBD1	TGTGCCAGCAGTGGAGGGACAGGGTTGGGCTACACCTTC	CASSGGTGLGYTF
-	18	TRBV5-1	TRBJ2-1	-	TGCGCCAGCAGCTTGGCCGAGTGGGGAATTGGGACCTACAATGAGCAGTTCTTC	CASSLAEWGIGTYNEQFF
-	12	TRBV5-6	TRBJ1-2	-	TGTGCCAGCACACGGGTCCAGGGAAGCTACACCTTC	CASTRVQGSYTF
-	15	TRBV2	TRBJ2-1	-	TGTGCCAGCAGTGAGGGCGCGAGCTCCTACAATGAGCAGTTCTTC	CASSEGASSYNEQFF
-	16	TRBV12-3/TRBV12-4	TRBJ1-1	TRBD1	TGTGCCAGCAGTTTTTGGGCAGGGGGCATTGAAACTGAAGCTTTCTTT	CASSFWAGGIETEAFF
-	15	TRBV6-5	TRBJ2-5	-	TGTGCCAGCAGAACTGACAGGGAGGGCGAAGAGACCCAGTACTTC	CASRTDREGEETQYF
-	14	TRBV5-5	TRBJ2-7	-	TGTGCCAGCAGCTTGGTGCCAGGGGCCGACGAGCAGTACTTC	CASSLVPGADEQYF
once	15	TRBV6-2/TRBV6-3	TRBJ1-2	TRBD1	TGTGCCAGCAGTTACCTGGGGACAGCTTCCTATGGCTACACCTTC	CASSYLGTASYGYTF
-	13	TRBV30	TRBJ2-1	-	TGTGCCTGGAGTTATCGGAATTACAATGAGCAGTTCTTC	CAWSYRNYNEQFF
-	13	TRBV20-1	TRBJ1-2	-	TGCAGTGCTAGAGAGCCCGGGACCTATGGCTACACCTTC	CSAREPGTYGYTF
-	16	TRBV5-1	TRBJ1-4	-	TGCGCCAGCAGCGCCCGACAGGCCCAGAGCGGTGAAAAACTGTTTTTT	CASSARQAQSGEKLFF
-	16	TRBV6-2/TRBV6-3	TRBJ2-1	TRBD2	TGTGCCAGCAGCCGATCTCTAGCGGGAGGGCCCAGTGAGCAGTTCTTC	CASSRSLAGGPSEQFF
-	17	TRBV28	TRBJ2-3	TRBD2	TGTGCCAGCAGTTTATTGAGCGGGAGCGTTCGGGCAGATACGCAGTATTTT	CASSLLSGSVRADTQYF
once	14	TRBV19	TRBJ2-1	TRBD2	TGTGCCAGTAGGGACAGCGGGAGCTACAATGAGCAGTTCTTC	CASRDSGSYNEQFF
-	18	TRBV5-1	TRBJ2-2	TRBD2	TGCGCCAGCAGCCCGGGACTAGCGGGGGGGCTTGACACCGGGGAGCTGTTTTTT	CASSPGLAGGLDTGELFF
few	15	TRBV4-1	TRBJ2-7	-	TGCGCCAGCAGCCCTTCGACGGGACTCATCTACGAGCAGTACTTC	CASSPSTGLIYEQYF
-	16	TRBV4-1	TRBJ1-1	TRBD1	TGCGCCAGCAGCCCTGGGACAGGGGAGGATGGCACTGAAGCTTTCTTT	CASSPGTGEDGTEAFF
-	14	TRBV30	TRBJ1-5	-	TGTGCCTGGAGTGTAGAGACAGCAGGGCAGCCCCAGCATTTT	CAWSVETAGQPQHF
-	13	TRBV27	TRBJ2-7	TRBD1	TGTGCCAGCATCTCGACAGGGGGTTACGAGCAGTACTTC	CASISTGGYEQYF
-	15	TRBV6-2/TRBV6-3	TRBJ2-7	TRBD1	TGTGCCAGCAGTCAAGCCGGGACAGAAGCCTACGAGCAGTACTTC	CASSQAGTEAYEQYF
-	15	TRBV4-1	TRBJ2-7	-	TGCGCCAGCAGCCAAGATGGCAGGGAGGACTACGAGCAGTACTTC	CASSQDGREDYEQYF